This TCR beta chain was captured by sequencing in a study of blood T cells in healthy people across ages (dated by TCRdb to 2015 to 2017). As for the study more broadly: Template switching captured roughly one uniquely barcoded TCR beta cDNA molecule per two T cells in model experiments. Using deep sequencing normalized with unique cDNA molecular identifiers, the study measured how TCR beta repertoire diversity changes with age. The donors were divided into four age groups: young (average around 15 years), middle-aged (almost 40), aged (approximately 62) and long-lived (approximately 74). Donors of different ages were randomly distributed across sequencing lanes to avoid experimental bias. For two donors (one aged 18 to 29 and one aged 80 or older), the study analyzed two additional independent replicas of 1 million unique cDNA reads from the same blood draw.

The donors were some 39 Caucasian individuals from Russia, aged roughly 6 to 95 years, who were systemically healthy. Ten milliliters of peripheral blood were collected from each donor into EDTA-treated Vacutainer tubes. Ficoll-Paque density-gradient centrifugation was used to isolate PBMCs, with at least 7 million per sample. Trizol reagent was used to extract total RNA from the PBMCs, yielding at least 5.5 micrograms per sample. For every donor, an aliquot of PBMCs went through flow cytometry to measure the percentages of naive CD45RAhigh/CD27high T cells. About this clonotype: Its antigen specificity is not known. Per-base quality was not reported, and no clone a single base away is much larger than it.

The research as a whole found: Because donor CMV infection status was unknown, age-related changes in expanded clonotypes were potentially confounded. Estimates of total diversity based on one million sequenced T cells were considered lower bounds and underestimates. Observed TCR beta diversity per million T cells fell roughly linearly with age, and a significant reduction was already apparent by age approximately 40. Compared with the aged group, more naive CD4+ T cells, fewer expanded clones and increased TCR diversity were shown by the long-lived group, suggesting age selection. A strong correlation was found between observed TCR beta diversity and the percentage of naive T cells measured by flow cytometry. Conclusive comparison of naive and antigen-experienced compartments was prevented by the profiling of bulk unsorted PBMCs.

Library generation was performed with 5' RACE. The instrument was an Illumina HiSeq 2500. A second PCR of roughly 7 to 11 cycles was performed with a sample-barcoded 5' primer and a J-beta primer mix. A unique molecular identifier was introduced onto each TCR beta cDNA molecule by a template-switch 5' adaptor carrying 12 random nucleotides. At least 2.5 million CDR3-containing paired-end reads were obtained from each sample. First-strand cDNA synthesis was performed from all RNA using the Mint cDNA synthesis kit, with priming by a TRBC-specific oligonucleotide. After uracil-DNA glycosylase treatment, a first 18-cycle PCR used universal primers M1SS and BC2_uni_R on all cDNA. As for the authors' bioinformatics: Each sample was normalized by randomly selecting 1 million high-quality reads, each carrying a distinct molecular identifier. Instead of being binned into consensus sequences, reads with shared molecular identifiers were discarded. MiTCR, with a Q25 quality threshold and the strictest error-elimination algorithm, was used for CDR3 identification, clonotype clustering and error correction. A nonparametric unseen species model with Euler transformation was used to estimate a lower bound on total TCR beta diversity. TCRdb cleaned the public reads at Q25 with fastp, built clones with MiXCR and kept in-frame beta chains. For every CDR3 protein sequence, its rows merge into one entry that carries the most common genes and DNA. It is TCRdb's table, rather than the study itself, that gives the V and J calls and clone size. The sample table lists hundreds of thousands of distinct CDR3 sequences, roughly 50% of them with a count of one. The ten largest make up roughly 25% of the sample.

Per the germline V gene, KGHDR is the CDR1 and SFDVKD is the CDR2. Trimming takes 3 bases from V and 6 bases from J, and the germline ends sit 16 bases apart. The CDR3, from cysteine to phenylalanine, totals 15 residues. CDR3 DNA is the only sequence kept; it has 45 bases, read in frame from the first base. This clonotype was obtained from a man aged 40-49 years in good health. Recombination connected TRBV24-1 to TRBJ1-2; TRBD1 is perhaps the D gene, given 5 matching bases. The sequenced sample consisted of blood. The encoded CDR3 is CATSDARVGQNGYTF. The nucleotide sequence is TGTGCCACCAGTGATGCCAGGGTCGGGCAGAATGGCTACACCTTC.